These 18 T cell receptor beta chains came from one sample sequenced in a study of cytomegalovirus exposure and HLA in healthy donors. Using immunoSEQ multiplex PCR, the repertoire was profiled, and TCRdb retains in-frame clones only, with some absent. The repertoire consists of approximately 110,000 clones, with around 94% occurring once and the leading ten covering 1% to 1.5%. Sequenced input: PBMCs. All receptors derive from a young woman in good health and CMV-seronegative.

The chain employs TRBV10-3 and TRBJ1-1, with D tentatively TRBD1 (5 bases). The V gene lost 4 bases and the J gene lost 6 bases, with 12 bases spanning the gap. The CDR3 has 13 amino acids. Germline loops: CDR1 ENHRY, CDR2 SYGVKD. As DNA, the CDR3 is TGTGCCATCAGTGTCCAGGGAATGTCTGAAGCTTTCTTT. Amino acid sequence: CAISVQGMSEAFF.

The chain combines TRBV18 with TRBJ1-2; a possible D gene is TRBD1 (6 bases). Germline CDR1 is KGHSH and CDR2 is LQKENI. V was cut by 2 bases and J by 4 bases, with 14 bases left in between. There are 15 residues in the CDR3. CDR3 nucleotide sequence: TGTGCCAGCTCACCAGGGGGGGGCTCCCTCTATGGCTACACCTTC. This translates into CASSPGGGSLYGYTF. The whole variable domain, filled in from reference TRBV18 and TRBJ1-2, reads NAGVMQNPRHLVRRRGQEARLRCSPMKGHSHVYWYRQLPEEGLKFMVYLQKENIIDESGMPKERFSAEFPKEGPSILRIQQVVRGDSAAYFCASSPGGGSLYGYTFGSGTRLTVV.

The CDR3 DNA follows: TGCGCCAGCAGCTTGTACGGGACTGTTCCTTACGAGCAGTACTTC. Residues: CASSLYGTVPYEQYF. The rearrangement uses TRBV5-1 and TRBJ2-7, with D perhaps TRBD2 (6 bases). The germline V gene encodes CDR1 SGHRS and CDR2 YFSETQ. The V end lost 1 base, the J end lost 4 bases, and 15 bases lay between the germline ends. The length of the CDR3 is 15 residues. The full variable domain, rest sourced from reference TRBV5-1 and TRBJ2-7, is KAGVTQTPRYLIKTRGQQVTLSCSPISGHRSVSWYQQTPGQGLQFLFEYFSETQRNKGNFPGRFSGRQFSNSRSEMNVSTLELGDSALYLCASSLYGTVPYEQYFGPGTRLTVT.

The chain is built from TRBV30 and TRBJ2-1; D remains unclear. The CDR3 has 11 residues. CDR1 and CDR2 (germline): GTSNPN, SVGIG (reference sequence). Trimming shortened V by 3 bases and J by 10 bases, and 10 bases separated the two germline ends. CDR3 coding DNA: TGTGCCTGGAGCTCGGGTCGGGAGCAGTTCTTC. Its translation is CAWSSGREQFF.

V is TRBV18 and J is TRBJ1-1; D is uncertain. The V gene's germline CDR1 is KGHSH and CDR2 LQKENI. The length of the CDR3 is 14 residues. Trimming left V 3 bases short and J 0 bases short, with 8 bases between. Here the CDR3 DNA reads TGTGCCAGCTCACCCCCGGGGATGAACACTGAAGCTTTCTTT. It codes for CASSPPGMNTEAFF.

The CDR3 DNA follows: TGTGCCAGCAGTACTCTAGGGGTAGGAACAGATACGCAGTATTTT. Protein product: CASSTLGVGTDTQYF. This rearrangement joins TRBV9 to TRBJ2-3; a weak D match, TRBD1 (5 bases). The CDR3 loop spans 15 amino acids. The germline V gene encodes CDR1 SGDLS and CDR2 YYNGEE. Deletions cut 5 bases from V and 3 bases from J, with 16 bases between.

This chain links TRBV2 with TRBJ2-2; D gene ambiguous. The CDR3 is 15 amino acids. Trimming took off 5 bases at V and 5 bases at J, with 15 bases between the two ends. Germline V gene lookup returns CDR1 SNHLY and CDR2 FYNNEI. Here the CDR3 reads CASSSTWLETGELFF. Here the CDR3 DNA reads TGTGCCAGCAGTTCGACCTGGCTGGAGACCGGGGAGCTGTTTTTT.

The chain uses TRBV5-1 and TRBJ2-1, with 9 bases aligning to TRBD2. The CDR3 is 16 residues long. CDR1 is SGHRS and CDR2 is YFSETQ in the germline V gene. After removal of 0 bases from V and 8 bases from J, the junction contained 9 bases not matched to a gene. As DNA, the CDR3 is TGCGCCAGCAGCTTGGCCATAGGGACTAGCTTTTATGAGCAGTTCTTC. It is translated as CASSLAIGTSFYEQFF.

The chain uses TRBV2 and TRBJ2-7; no clear D gene. This CDR3 contains 13 residues. In germline, CDR1 is SNHLY, CDR2 FYNNEI. V dropped 7 bases and J dropped 3 bases, with 13 bases sitting between them. Written as DNA, the CDR3 is TGTGCCAGCATTAACGGTCCTGACTACGAGCAGTACTTC. It specifies CASINGPDYEQYF.

This clone showed up just a few times. The chain joins TRBV2 to TRBJ1-2; D gene ambiguous. Trimming removed 9 bases at V and 8 bases at J, with 16 bases between. The germline V gene has CDR1 SNHLY and CDR2 FYNNEI. This CDR3 region has 12 residues. The CDR3 DNA is TGTGCCAGTAACGTACCGGGGAGAGGCTACACCTTC. It codes for CASNVPGRGYTF.

The genes are TRBV2 and TRBJ2-7; 8 bases map to TRBD2. Germline V gene sequence: CDR1 SNHLY, CDR2 FYNNEI. V lost 4 bases and J lost 3; bases outside the gene matches: 5. This CDR3 is 14 amino acids long. DNA for the CDR3: TGTGCCAGCAGTGGACTAGCGCGTAACTACGAGCAGTACTTC. It translates to CASSGLARNYEQYF.

The V gene is TRBV28, the J gene TRBJ2-3; 10 bases are shared with TRBD1. With 4 bases clipped from V and 5 bases from J, the junction kept 12 bases outside the gene matches. Germline V gene lookup returns CDR1 MDHEN and CDR2 SYDVKM. The CDR3 length is 17 residues. CDR3 in amino acids: CASSSAPGTGEGDTQYF. CDR3 bases: TGTGCCAGCAGTTCAGCCCCCGGGACAGGGGAAGGAGATACGCAGTATTTT.

This rearrangement joins TRBV6-5 to TRBJ2-1, with TRBD2 matching 11 bases. The length of the CDR3 is 16 residues. The germline V gene has CDR1 MNHEY and CDR2 SVGAGI. The J segment lost 6 bases and the V segment lost 0 bases, leaving 4 bases of the junction unmatched. This CDR3 is CASSYSSGGAFNEQFF. The CDR3 DNA follows: TGTGCCAGCAGTTACTCTAGCGGGGGGGCGTTCAATGAGCAGTTCTTC.

This chain uses TRBV29-1 with TRBJ2-7, with 10 bases identical to TRBD1. CDR1 is SQVTM and CDR2 is ANQGSEA in the germline V gene. There are 15 residues in the CDR3. The junction had 9 bases not matched to a gene; V was cut back by 3 bases and J by 4 bases. CDR3 nucleotide sequence: TGCAGCGTTGAGGACAGGGGGAACGTAGGGTACGAGCAGTACTTC. Translating gives CSVEDRGNVGYEQYF.

The chain carries TRBV5-6 and TRBJ2-5; D unclear. Germline lookup yields CDR1 SGHDT and CDR2 YYEEEE. V shed 1 base and J shed 1 base, with 5 bases lying between them. The CDR3 spans 13 residues. The CDR3 protein is CASSLLTQETQYF. The CDR3 nucleotides are TGTGCCAGCAGCTTGCTAACCCAAGAGACCCAGTACTTC. Drawing the rest from reference TRBV5-6 and TRBJ2-5, the complete variable domain is DAGVTQSPTHLIKTRGQQVTLRCSPKSGHDTVSWYQQALGQGPQFIFQYYEEEERQRGNFPDRFSGHQFPNYSSELNVNALLLGDSALYLCASSLLTQETQYFGPGTRLLVL.

The chain combines TRBV5-1 with TRBJ2-2; D remains unclear. CDR1 is SGHRS, CDR2 YFSETQ, per germline. V lost 8 bases and J 6 bases, leaving 14 bases between the germline ends. The CDR3 covers 13 residues. CDR3 coding DNA: TGCGCCAGTCACCCCACTGGTGCCGGGGAGCTGTTTTTT. Translating gives CASHPTGAGELFF.

This chain links TRBV5-1 with TRBJ2-1, with a weak D call TRBD2 (6 bases). Trimming left V 1 base short and J 10 bases short, with 12 bases between. Germline loops: CDR1 SGHRS, CDR2 YFSETQ. The CDR3 has 13 amino acids. The CDR3 loop is CASSLFGEDEQFF. In nucleotides, the CDR3 is TGCGCCAGCAGCTTGTTTGGGGAGGACGAGCAGTTCTTC.

The genes are TRBV5-6 and TRBJ1-1; D is uncertain. Germline assignment: CDR1 SGHDT and CDR2 YYEEEE. CDR3 length equals 12 residues. The V gene lost 2 bases and the J gene lost 6 bases, with 8 bases spanning the gap. The CDR3, as DNA: TGTGCCAGCAGCTTTTCTAACGCTGAAGCTTTCTTT. Protein: CASSFSNAEAFF.